Each of the 30 T cell receptor beta chains below was sequenced from the same sample in a study of tumor-infiltrating lymphocytes in primary liver carcinoma. Making TCR beta cDNA involved 400 to 600 ng total RNA and a constant-region primer. Slightly modified ARM-PCR with three nested multiplex PCR rounds yielded TCR beta libraries. Both of the initial two PCR rounds ran for approximately 10 cycles and employed TRBV1-TRBV30 forward primers alongside a C-beta reverse primer. A single record per CDR3 protein comes from TCRdb applying MiXCR to the multiplex PCR reads. The data contain 40,000 to 60,000 distinct CDR3 sequences, less than 85% of them singletons. Co-extraction yielded RNA and DNA from 20-30 mg of unsorted bulk tissue. The sample taken for sequencing was liver tumor tissue from sampling region 5. Subset given: tumor region T5, tumor centre. Receptor source: a man aged 35-49 years with primary liver carcinoma and hepatitis B virus infection.

The V call is TRBV7-6, the J call TRBJ2-7, with 8 bases aligning to TRBD1. The trim removed 5 bases at V and 2 bases at J, leaving 5 bases unmatched. CDR1 and CDR2 from the germline V gene are SGHVS and FNYEAQ. The length of the CDR3 is 14 residues. The DNA for the CDR3 is TGTGCCAGCAGCCCAGGACAGGGCCCCTACGAGCAGTACTTC. This gives the protein CASSPGQGPYEQYF.

With regard to this clonotype: Compared with germline, one end of the junction differs, possibly owing to a read error. This chain joins TRBV5-1 and TRBJ1-6, with D hard to call. The CDR3 covers 12 residues. Germline V gene sequence: CDR1 SGHRS, CDR2 YFSETQ. Here the CDR3 reads CASSLQDSPLHF. Written as DNA, the CDR3 is TGCGCCAGCAGCTTGCAGGATTCGCCCCTCCACTTT.

Concerning this clonotype itself: The junction departs from the called germline gene at one end, perhaps through a read error. The gene calls are TRBV5-1 and TRBJ2-3; 8 bases are a match to TRBD1. This CDR3 spans 15 amino acids. Germline assignment: CDR1 SGHRS and CDR2 YFSETQ. CDR3 coding DNA: TGCGCCAGCAGCTTGCTCGCAGGGGGCACAAATACGCAGTATTTT. Translating gives CASSLLAGGTNTQYF.

The chain employs TRBV5-5 and TRBJ1-5, with D tentatively TRBD1 (6 bases). V dropped 1 base and J dropped 7 bases, with 15 bases sitting between them. CDR3 length equals 15 residues. Germline V gives CDR1 SGHKS, CDR2 YYEKEE (reference sequence). CDR3 sequence (DNA): TGTGCCAGCAGCTTGAGGGGGGATTACAAACAGCCCCAGCATTTT. Protein sequence: CASSLRGDYKQPQHF.

The chain is built from TRBV29-1 and TRBJ2-3; TRBD2 matches at 11 bases. Germline V gene data show CDR1 as SQVTM and CDR2 as ANQGSEA. The ends lost 8 bases at V and 6 bases at J; junction bases unmatched: 10. This CDR3 has 14 residues. In nucleotides, the CDR3 is TGCAGCTTTGTAGCGGGAGGGTCCGGTGATACGCAGTATTTT. Its protein product is CSFVAGGSGDTQYF.

A remark on this clonotype: This clone may be a read error of a much larger clone one base away. Here the CDR3 DNA reads TGTGCCAGCAGCGTAGCCCCTAGCGGGGCGGAGACCCAGTACTTC. This translates into CASSVAPSGAETQYF. The rearrangement uses TRBV9 and TRBJ2-5; 9 positions match TRBD2. Trimming took 0 bases from V and 5 from J; bases not matched to a gene: 5. The CDR3 loop spans 15 amino acids. Germline assignment: CDR1 SGDLS and CDR2 YYNGEE.

This clonotype occurred many times. The J gene is TRBJ2-2, the V gene TRBV6-5; 9 nucleotides agree with TRBD1. Trimming removed 0 bases from V and 8 bases from J; junction bases left unmatched: 4. Per germline, CDR1 MNHEY and CDR2 SVGAGI. The CDR3 sequence is 15 residues long. Written as DNA, the CDR3 is TGTGCCAGCAGTTACTCGAACAGGGGGCTGGGGGAGCTGTTTTTT. Its protein is CASSYSNRGLGELFF.

This clonotype was observed a single time. Without the conserved terminal phenylalanine or tryptophan, this CDR3 likely stems from a read error. The V and J genes are TRBV28 and TRBJ2-2; D gene ambiguous. Between the trimmed V and J ends, which lost 5 bases and 1 base, there was a span of 8 bases. CDR1 MDHEN and CDR2 SYDVKM come from the germline V gene. This CDR3 is built from 14 residues. The CDR3 sequence is CASSQYLNTGELFY. CDR3 nucleotide sequence: TGTGCCAGCAGTCAATACTTGAACACCGGGGAGCTGTTTTAT.

On this clonotype itself: A clone one base away is much larger, so this may be a read error. The final CDR3 position lacks the conserved phenylalanine or tryptophan, pointing to a likely read error. The chain recombines TRBV5-1 with TRBJ2-2, with a possible D match to TRBD2 (7 bases). Trimming took 4 bases from V and 5 from J, leaving 24 bases between them. The CDR3 runs to 18 residues. The germline V gene has CDR1 SGHRS and CDR2 YFSETQ. CDR3 loop: CASSLFGGRAGLTGELFL. The DNA of the CDR3 is TGCGCCAGCAGCCTCTTCGGGGGGCGAGCGGGACTAACCGGGGAGCTGTTTCTT.

Turning to this clonotype: Sequence at one end of the junction differs from germline and may be a read error. The gene calls are TRBV12-3 or TRBV12-4 and TRBJ2-7; perhaps TRBD2 as D (5 bases). This CDR3 region has 15 residues. CDR3 sequence: CASSVPIEGSYEQYF. CDR3 nucleotides: TGTGCTAGCAGTGTCCCTATTGAGGGATCCTACGAGCAGTACTTC.

On this clonotype itself: Sequence at one end of the junction differs from germline and may be a read error. The chain recombines TRBV11-2 with TRBJ1-1, with a weak D call TRBD1 (5 bases). This CDR3 has 14 residues. Germline-derived CDR1 and CDR2 are SGHAT and FQNNGV. The CDR3 protein is CASSPWNEGTEASF. CDR3 nucleotides: TGTGCCAGCAGCCCCTGGAATGAGGGGACTGAAGCCTCCTTT.

This clonotype appeared a single time. A clone one base away is much larger, so this may be a read error. V is TRBV28 and J is TRBJ1-1; D ambiguous. The CDR3 contains 16 residues. The germline V gene has CDR1 MDHEN and CDR2 SYDVKM. The CDR3 DNA reads as TGTGCCAGCAGTTTATGGGGCGACGGAGGGAACACTGAAGTTTTCTTT. Protein: CASSLWGDGGNTEVFF.

This clonotype was detected a few times. The chain couples TRBV7-9 to TRBJ2-7; 9 positions match TRBD2. Per the germline V gene, CDR1 is SEHNR and CDR2 is FQNEAQ (reference sequence). The CDR3 sequence is 16 residues long. The ends lost 1 base at V and 4 bases at J; junction bases unmatched: 8. The CDR3 loop reads CASSLVQVAGEYEQYF. CDR3 DNA sequence: TGTGCCAGCAGCTTAGTCCAGGTAGCGGGAGAGTACGAGCAGTACTTC.

This clonotype has just a few counts. The chain uses TRBV28 and TRBJ2-3; the match to TRBD1 covers 8 bases. CDR1 is MDHEN, CDR2 SYDVKM, per germline. With V trimmed by 6 bases and J by 8 bases, 16 bases remained unmatched. The CDR3 length is 16 residues. CDR3 in amino acids: CASSGWWTGKAGTQYF. Written as DNA, the CDR3 is TGTGCCAGCAGCGGGTGGTGGACAGGGAAGGCAGGTACGCAGTATTTT.

This chain joins TRBV6-1 and TRBJ1-1; 9 positions agree with TRBD1. The V gene's germline CDR1 is MNHNS and CDR2 SASEGT. With V trimmed by 5 bases and J by 6 bases, 7 bases remained unmatched. This CDR3 spans 14 amino acids. CDR3 residues: CASSLQGARSEAFF. CDR3 in DNA: TGTGCCAGCAGTCTACAGGGGGCAAGATCTGAAGCTTTCTTT.

The rearrangement joins TRBV12-3 or TRBV12-4 to TRBJ2-7; D remains unclear. This CDR3 region has 13 residues. Trimming stripped 11 bases from V and 3 bases from J, with 17 bases between. CDR3: CACTRREYYEQYF. DNA of the CDR3: TGTGCCTGCACACGACGTGAATACTACGAGCAGTACTTC.

This clonotype was observed at least ten times. The chain joins TRBV28 to TRBJ2-1, with D perhaps matching TRBD1 (5 bases). This CDR3 contains 15 residues. The germline gives CDR1 MDHEN, CDR2 SYDVKM. Trimming removed 5 bases at V and 6 bases at J, with 17 bases between. CDR3 residues: CASSPPVGVANEQFF. In DNA, the CDR3 is TGTGCCAGCAGTCCCCCCGTAGGGGTAGCCAATGAGCAGTTCTTC. Full variable domain (missing parts from reference TRBV28 and TRBJ2-1): DVKVTQSSRYLVKRTGEKVFLECVQDMDHENMFWYRQDPGLGLRLIYFSYDVKMKEKGDIPEGYSVSREKKERFSLILESASTNQTSMYLCASSPPVGVANEQFFGPGTRLTVL.

Remarks on this clonotype: Because it lacks the conserved phenylalanine or tryptophan at the end, this CDR3 is likely a read error. The chain joins TRBV7-9 to TRBJ1-5; D ambiguous. The CDR3 length is 12 residues. Germline V CDR1 and CDR2: SEHNR, FQNEAQ (reference sequence). CDR3 in DNA: TGTGCCGGCAGCCCTAGCAATCAGCCCCAGCATCTT. It specifies CAGSPSNQPQHL.

V and J are TRBV7-3 and TRBJ2-3; 8 nucleotides line up with TRBD2. The CDR3 contains 18 residues. The germline gives CDR1 SGHTA, CDR2 FQGTGA. V lost 2 bases, J lost 1 base, and 11 bases stayed unmatched. In DNA, the CDR3 is TGTGCCAGCAGCTTAGCGGAAGCGGGAGTGGAGGGCACAGATACGCAGTATTTT. It specifies CASSLAEAGVEGTDTQYF.

This chain connects TRBV4-1 to TRBJ2-1, with a possible D match to TRBD2 (6 bases). The CDR3 runs to 17 residues. With 3 bases removed from V and 10 bases from J, the gap between germline ends came to 25 bases. CDR1 MGHRA and CDR2 YSYEKL come from the germline V gene. CDR3 in amino acids: CASSHLSLQEGLPEQFF. As DNA, the CDR3 is TGCGCCAGCAGCCACCTCAGTTTACAAGAGGGACTTCCCGAGCAGTTCTTC.

On this clonotype itself: One end of the junction fails to match germline, which may point to a read error. The rearrangement joins TRBV11-1 to TRBJ2-1, with unresolved D. This CDR3 contains 15 residues. Per the germline V gene, CDR1 is SGHAT and CDR2 is FQDESV (reference sequence). The CDR3, as DNA: TGTGGCAGCAGTTTAGGAAGAGATCTACGGGATGAGCAGTTCTTC. Its protein product is CGSSLGRDLRDEQFF.

On this clonotype: This clone may be a read error of a much larger clone one base away. The CDR3 sequence is CALSVLAGGPRETQYF. The CDR3 DNA reads TGTGCCTTGAGTGTACTAGCGGGAGGGCCAAGGGAGACCCAGTACTTC. The chain employs TRBV30 and TRBJ2-5; 13 positions agree with TRBD2. The CDR3 is 16 amino acids. Germline CDR1 is GTSNPN and CDR2 is SVGIG (reference sequence).

Note on this clonotype: Its ends do not fully match the called genes, so a read error is possible. The rearrangement uses TRBV6-5 and TRBJ1-4; weak D call: TRBD1 (6 bases). This CDR3 is 19 amino acids long. Looked up from germline, CDR1 is MNHEY and CDR2 is SVGAGI. The CDR3 sequence is CASSYRPPSGAANNEKLPF. The CDR3 DNA is TGTGCCAGCAGTTATAGGCCTCCTTCGGGGGCGGCAAATAATGAAAAACTGCCTTTT.

As for this clonotype: One base away lies a much larger clone, so this may be a sequencing read error. V usage is TRBV29-1 and J usage is TRBJ2-7, with 8 positions matching TRBD1. The germline V gene has CDR1 SQVTM and CDR2 ANQGSEA. This CDR3 region has 13 residues. CDR3 in amino acids: CSVARAGGYERYF. The CDR3 DNA reads as TGCAGCGTTGCCCGGGCAGGGGGCTACGAGCGGTACTTC.

This clonotype was observed at least ten times. The rearrangement joins TRBV12-3 or TRBV12-4 to TRBJ2-3; 10 positions match TRBD1. The CDR3 is 17 amino acids. The V and J ends lost 4 bases and 4 bases, in that order; junction bases with no gene match: 11. The CDR3 loop is CASSSPEGQGRSDTQYF. CDR3 nucleotide sequence: TGTGCCAGCAGTTCGCCTGAGGGACAGGGGCGGTCAGATACGCAGTATTTT.

This sequence joins TRBV5-4 and TRBJ2-2; D remains ambiguous. This CDR3 is built from 12 residues. CDR1 is SGHNT and CDR2 is YYREEE in the germline V gene (reference sequence). Trimming took 8 bases from V and 6 from J, leaving 11 bases between them. CDR3 sequence: CASSIYPGELFF. CDR3 bases: TGTGCCAGTAGCATTTATCCCGGGGAGCTGTTTTTT.

The genes are TRBV29-1 and TRBJ2-3; perhaps TRBD2 as D (6 bases). Germline V gene data show CDR1 as SQVTM and CDR2 as ANQGSEA. The CDR3 is made up of 15 amino acids. V was clipped by 5 bases and J by 4 bases, with 19 bases between them. Here the CDR3 DNA reads TGCAGCGTTCCCGGGGCTCCTTCTAGCGCAGATACGCAGTATTTT. Encoded protein: CSVPGAPSSADTQYF.

This chain links TRBV6-5 with TRBJ1-2; TRBD1 is a possible D gene (5 bases). The CDR3 consists of 16 residues. Per germline, CDR1 MNHEY and CDR2 SVGAGI. Between the trimmed V and J ends, which lost 0 bases and 1 base, there was a span of 12 bases. DNA for the CDR3: TGTGCCAGCAGTTACTCTGGACATGGCATTAACTATGGCTACACCTTC. Its protein is CASSYSGHGINYGYTF.

In its sample, this clonotype was seen a few times. The chain combines TRBV28 with TRBJ2-2; 8 nucleotides align to TRBD2. Trimming cost V 1 base and J 5 bases; bases outside gene matches: 3. The CDR3 loop spans 15 amino acids. Germline lookup yields CDR1 MDHEN and CDR2 SYDVKM. CDR3 nucleotides: TGTGCCAGCAGTTTATCGGGGGGGGGGACCGGGGAGCTGTTTTTT. Its translation is CASSLSGGGTGELFF.

This clonotype occurred many times. This rearrangement joins TRBV29-1 to TRBJ2-1, with 12 bases identical to TRBD2. V shed 7 bases and J 7 bases; nucleotides not matched to a gene: 8. This CDR3 contains 14 residues. CDR1 and CDR2 (germline): SQVTM, ANQGSEA. This CDR3 reads CSGGLAGLSNEQFF. CDR3 nucleotide sequence: TGCAGCGGCGGACTAGCGGGATTGTCAAATGAGCAGTTCTTC.